This TCR beta chain was recovered during a study of sequential checkpoint blockade in melanoma. Study as a whole: TCRβ was sequenced from DNA of about a hundred pretreatment tumors.

Of note for this clone: What it recognizes is unknown.

Study results and limitations: PD-L1 staining and CD8+ counts, not mutational load, tracked tumor T-cell clonality.

The CDR3 runs 13 residues. Germline V gene data show CDR1 as SQVTM and CDR2 as ANQGSEA. V lost 4 bases and J lost 4; bases outside the gene matches: 3. The method was immunoSEQ multiplex PCR; TCRdb's version includes in-frame clones alone and lacks a portion of them. The sample includes more than 1,400 clones, roughly a fifth of them seen just once. Treatment reported: randomized to nivolumab then ipilimumab (arm A) or the reverse (arm B). This sequence joins TRBV29-1 and TRBJ1-1, with TRBD1 matching over 10 bases. Specimen: tumor tissue (inferred from file names), collected from a patient given nivolumab and ipilimumab in sequence. The clonotype was recovered from a human donor with melanoma. This CDR3 is CSVGQGATTEAFF. The CDR3 bases are TGCAGCGTTGGACAGGGGGCAACCACTGAAGCTTTCTTT.